This entry lists 20 T cell receptor beta chains sequenced from one sample in a study of cytomegalovirus exposure and HLA in healthy donors (dated by TCRdb to about 2017). The library was obtained by the immunoSEQ multiplex PCR assay. The multiplex PCR relied on a mix of 60 forward primers for TCR Vbeta segments and 13 reverse primers for TCR Jbeta segments. Held by TCRdb, this immuneACCESS table contains in-frame sequences only and omits some clones. Under half of the omission traces to an unresolved V gene where checked; the cause of the rest is unknown. The sample table holds around 150,000 clones, of which approximately 76% were seen once. Under 1.5% of the sample lies in the top ten. The sequenced material came from PBMCs. Source of these receptors: a man aged 60-69 years in good health and CMV-seronegative.

The genes are TRBV9 and TRBJ2-5; D remains ambiguous. There are 11 residues in the CDR3. Germline CDR1 is SGDLS and CDR2 is YYNGEE. V gave up 4 bases and J gave up 9 bases, with 10 bases separating them. In DNA form, the CDR3 reads TGTGCCAGCAGCCCCCCCACGGCCCAGTACTTC. It is translated as CASSPPTAQYF.

This chain joins TRBV7-2 and TRBJ2-7; possibly TRBD2 for D (6 bases). Germline assignment: CDR1 SGHTA and CDR2 FQGNSA. This CDR3 comprises 12 residues. V was pared by 5 bases and J by 4 bases, with 9 bases between. The CDR3 sequence: CASSPRGYEQYF. DNA for the CDR3: TGTGCCAGCAGCCCCCGGGGGTACGAGCAGTACTTC.

The chain uses TRBV9 and TRBJ2-3; 11 bases align to TRBD2. CDR3 size: 16 residues. Germline CDR1 SGDLS, CDR2 YYNGEE. With 4 bases clipped from V and 1 base from J, the junction kept 5 bases outside the gene matches. The CDR3 spells CASSPEGLAGTDTQYF. The DNA of the CDR3 is TGTGCCAGCAGCCCCGAGGGACTAGCGGGCACAGATACGCAGTATTTT. The variable domain in full, with the rest retrieved from reference TRBV9 and TRBJ2-3, is DSGVTQTPKHLITATGQRVTLRCSPRSGDLSVYWYQQSLDQGLQFLIQYYNGEERAKGNILERFSAQQFPDLHSELNLSSLELGDSALYFCASSPEGLAGTDTQYFGPGTRLTVL.

The CDR3 protein is CASHGTSGGLSYNEQFF. CDR3 nucleotides: TGTGCCAGTCATGGGACTAGCGGGGGCCTCTCCTACAATGAGCAGTTCTTC. The chain joins TRBV19 to TRBJ2-1; 14 positions agree with TRBD2. In germline, CDR1 is LNHDA, CDR2 SQIVND (reference sequence). The CDR3 is 17 amino acids. Trimming at V came to 8 bases and at J to 0 bases, leaving 6 bases not matched to a gene.

The rearrangement joins TRBV6-6 to TRBJ2-5, with a weak D call TRBD1 (6 bases). The CDR3 sequence is 14 residues long. From germline, CDR1 is MNHNY and CDR2 SVGAGI (reference sequence). Trimming shortened V by 5 bases and J by 5 bases, and 15 bases separated the two germline ends. CDR3 nucleotide sequence: TGTGCCAGCAGTCCCAGTGGGGGCGGGGAGACCCAGTACTTC. This codes for CASSPSGGGETQYF.

This clone was picked up a small number of times. V and J are TRBV19 and TRBJ1-2, with D unresolved. Looked up from germline, CDR1 is LNHDA and CDR2 is SQIVND (reference sequence). The CDR3 spans 15 residues. V was clipped by 0 bases and J by 2 bases, with 10 bases between them. The CDR3 region has the DNA TGTGCCAGTAGTATAGATCGGGAAGGGAACTATGGCTACACCTTC. Its translation is CASSIDREGNYGYTF.

DNA for the CDR3: TGCAGCGTTCGGTGGGCAGGTACCGGGGAGCTGTTTTTT. Translating gives CSVRWAGTGELFF. This chain joins TRBV29-1 and TRBJ2-2, with D hard to call. The germline CDR1 and CDR2 sequences are SQVTM and ANQGSEA. The length of the CDR3 is 13 residues. Trimming removed 5 bases at V and 5 bases at J, with 12 bases between.

The genes are TRBV4-1 and TRBJ2-7; perhaps TRBD1 as D (5 bases). Germline lookup yields CDR1 MGHRA and CDR2 YSYEKL. The ends were cut back, 0 bases at V and 5 bases at J, with 11 bases in the middle. The CDR3 covers 14 residues. This CDR3 reads CASSQDLGRDEQYF. As DNA, the CDR3 is TGCGCCAGCAGCCAAGATCTGGGGCGCGACGAGCAGTACTTC.

The CDR3: CASRRTGPSNQPQHF. Here the CDR3 DNA reads TGTGCCAGCAGGAGGACAGGGCCGAGCAATCAGCCCCAGCATTTT. V is TRBV6-5 and J is TRBJ1-5; 8 bases line up with TRBD1. Germline assignment: CDR1 MNHEY and CDR2 SVGAGI. CDR3 length equals 15 residues. Germline trimming cut 6 bases from V and 1 base from J; bases unmatched to any gene: 5.

V is TRBV4-3 and J is TRBJ2-7; TRBD1 agrees at 7 bases. The germline V gene encodes CDR1 LGHNA and CDR2 YSLEER. Trimming at V came to 3 bases and at J to 2 bases, leaving 4 bases not matched to a gene. The CDR3 sequence is 14 residues long. DNA of the CDR3: TGCGCCAGCAGCCAGGACAGGACCCCCTACGAGCAGTACTTC. Encoded protein: CASSQDRTPYEQYF.

This clone was observed a few times. V usage is TRBV18 and J usage is TRBJ1-1; a weak D match, TRBD1 (5 bases). CDR1 is KGHSH, CDR2 LQKENI, per germline. V was clipped by 2 bases and J by 5 bases, with 12 bases between them. The CDR3 is 14 residues long. The DNA for the CDR3 is TGTGCCAGCTCACCATCGGGGGGGGAGACTGAAGCTTTCTTT. This encodes CASSPSGGETEAFF. Complete variable domain (other parts from reference TRBV18 and TRBJ1-1): NAGVMQNPRHLVRRRGQEARLRCSPMKGHSHVYWYRQLPEEGLKFMVYLQKENIIDESGMPKERFSAEFPKEGPSILRIQQVVRGDSAAYFCASSPSGGETEAFFGQGTRLTVV.

The V and J genes are TRBV13 and TRBJ2-5, with 11 nucleotides matching TRBD1. CDR1 PRHDT and CDR2 FYEKMQ come from the germline V gene (reference sequence). J lost 1 base, V lost 5 bases, and 6 bases had no gene match. CDR3 size: 16 residues. The CDR3 here is CASSRGGTGGQETQYF. The CDR3 DNA follows: TGTGCCAGCAGCAGGGGCGGGACAGGGGGCCAAGAGACCCAGTACTTC.

The chain joins TRBV9 to TRBJ2-5, with 10 bases identical to TRBD2. In germline, CDR1 is SGDLS, CDR2 YYNGEE. The CDR3 is 18 amino acids. Trimming at V came to 0 bases and at J to 1 base, leaving 9 bases not matched to a gene. This chain's CDR3 is CASSVGGLAGDPQETQYF. CDR3 DNA: TGTGCCAGCAGCGTAGGGGGGCTAGCGGGGGACCCCCAAGAGACCCAGTACTTC.

The rearrangement uses TRBV18 and TRBJ2-6; maybe TRBD1 (6 bases). Germline V gene sequence: CDR1 KGHSH, CDR2 LQKENI. The CDR3 consists of 20 residues. V was trimmed by 2 bases and J by 4 bases, leaving 24 bases between them. DNA of the CDR3: TGTGCCAGCTCACCATGGAGTGTGGCAGGGGTAGTCTCCGGGGCCAACGTCCTGACTTTC. Encoded protein: CASSPWSVAGVVSGANVLTF.

V usage is TRBV19 and J usage is TRBJ2-5, with 10 bases lining up with TRBD1. This CDR3 region has 16 residues. The junction had 8 bases not matched to a gene; V was cut back by 3 bases and J by 4 bases. Germline V gene lookup returns CDR1 LNHDA and CDR2 SQIVND (reference sequence). The CDR3 sequence: CASSMKGQGSRETQYF. Written as DNA, the CDR3 is TGTGCCAGTAGTATGAAGGGACAGGGGTCTAGAGAGACCCAGTACTTC.

A single count supports this clone. J is TRBJ2-2 and V is TRBV19; D unclear. CDR3 size: 16 residues. CDR1 LNHDA and CDR2 SQIVND come from the germline V gene (reference sequence). V was trimmed by 5 bases and J by 1 base, leaving 14 bases between them. CDR3: CASSSTERRNTGELFF. In DNA, the CDR3 is TGTGCCAGTAGTTCCACCGAGCGCAGGAACACCGGGGAGCTGTTTTTT.

The CDR3 region is CASSFDRTYEQYF. The CDR3 bases are TGTGCCAGCAGCTTTGACAGGACCTACGAGCAGTACTTC. The V call is TRBV7-3, the J call TRBJ2-7; possibly TRBD1 for D (6 bases). Trimming left V 3 bases short and J 2 bases short, with 8 bases between. Per germline, CDR1 SGHTA and CDR2 FQGTGA. This CDR3 region has 13 residues.

The J gene is TRBJ2-1, the V gene TRBV28, with 14 bases identical to TRBD2. The CDR3 extends over 16 amino acids. Germline CDR1 reads MDHEN; CDR2 reads SYDVKM. The junction had 4 bases not matched to a gene; V was cut back by 8 bases and J by 1 base. This CDR3 is CASLGTSGRSYNEQFF. As DNA, the CDR3 is TGTGCCAGCCTAGGGACTAGCGGGAGATCCTACAATGAGCAGTTCTTC.

The genes are TRBV6-1 and TRBJ2-7; 7 nucleotides match TRBD1. CDR3 size: 15 residues. The junction had 4 bases not matched to a gene; V was cut back by 0 bases and J by 2 bases. Germline CDR1 reads MNHNS; CDR2 reads SASEGT. CDR3 coding DNA: TGTGCCAGCAGTGAAGCCGGGACAGCAACCTACGAGCAGTACTTC. Encoded protein: CASSEAGTATYEQYF.

This clone was counted only a few times. The chain links TRBV19 to TRBJ2-1; 10 bases line up with TRBD2. CDR1 is LNHDA, CDR2 SQIVND, per germline (reference sequence). The CDR3 contains 16 residues. Unmatched junction bases numbered 16, after V lost 7 bases and J lost 10 bases. The CDR3 region has the DNA TGTGCCAGTACCGCCCCTTCTAGCGGGAGTTTCCCCGAGCAGTTCTTC. Residues: CASTAPSSGSFPEQFF.